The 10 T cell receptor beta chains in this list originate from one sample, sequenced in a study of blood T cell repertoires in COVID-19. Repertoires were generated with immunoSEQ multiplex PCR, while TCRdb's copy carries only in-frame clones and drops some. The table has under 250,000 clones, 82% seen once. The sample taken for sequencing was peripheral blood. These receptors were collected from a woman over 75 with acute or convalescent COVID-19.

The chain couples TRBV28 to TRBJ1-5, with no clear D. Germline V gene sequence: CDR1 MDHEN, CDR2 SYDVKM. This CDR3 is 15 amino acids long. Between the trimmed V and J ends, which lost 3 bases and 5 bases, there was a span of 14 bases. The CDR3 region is CASSFSFESYQPQHF. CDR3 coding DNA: TGTGCCAGCAGTTTCTCCTTTGAGTCCTATCAGCCCCAGCATTTT.

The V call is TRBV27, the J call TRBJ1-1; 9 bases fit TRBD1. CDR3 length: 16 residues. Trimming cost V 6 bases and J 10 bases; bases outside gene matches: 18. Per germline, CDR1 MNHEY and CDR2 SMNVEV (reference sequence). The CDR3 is CASSPEATQGAQPAFF. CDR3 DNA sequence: TGTGCCAGCAGCCCCGAGGCAACACAGGGGGCTCAGCCAGCTTTCTTT.

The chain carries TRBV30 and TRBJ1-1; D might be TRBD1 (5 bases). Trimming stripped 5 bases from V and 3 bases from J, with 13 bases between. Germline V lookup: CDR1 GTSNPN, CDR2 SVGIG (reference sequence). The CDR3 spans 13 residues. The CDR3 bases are TGTGCCTGGGGTCGACAGTTGGACACTGAAGCTTTCTTT. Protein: CAWGRQLDTEAFF. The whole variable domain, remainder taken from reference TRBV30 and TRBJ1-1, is SQTIHQWPATLVQPVGSPLSLECTVEGTSNPNLYWYRQAAGRGLQLLFYSVGIGQISSEVPQNLSASRPQDRQFILSSKKLLLSDSGFYLCAWGRQLDTEAFFGQGTRLTVV.

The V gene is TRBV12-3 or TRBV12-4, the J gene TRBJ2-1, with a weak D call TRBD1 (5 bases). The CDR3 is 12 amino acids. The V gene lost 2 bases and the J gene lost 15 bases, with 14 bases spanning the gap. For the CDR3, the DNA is TGTGCCAGCAGTTTAAGCCAGGGAAGGACGTTCTTC. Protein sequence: CASSLSQGRTFF.

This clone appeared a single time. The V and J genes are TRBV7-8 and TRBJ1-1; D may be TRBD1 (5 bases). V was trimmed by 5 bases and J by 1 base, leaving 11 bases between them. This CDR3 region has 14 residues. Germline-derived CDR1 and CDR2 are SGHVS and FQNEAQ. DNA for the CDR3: TGTGCCAGCAGCGCGACAGAAGCGAACACTGAAGCTTTCTTT. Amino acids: CASSATEANTEAFF.

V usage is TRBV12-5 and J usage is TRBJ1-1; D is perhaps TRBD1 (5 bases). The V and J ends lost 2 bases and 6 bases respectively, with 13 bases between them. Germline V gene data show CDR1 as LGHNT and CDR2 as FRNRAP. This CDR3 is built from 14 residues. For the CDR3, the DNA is TGTGCTAGTGGTTTGCAGCAGGGCAGGTCTGAAGCTTTCTTT. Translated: CASGLQQGRSEAFF. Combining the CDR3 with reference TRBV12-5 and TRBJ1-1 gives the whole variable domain DARVTQTPRHKVTEMGQEVTMRCQPILGHNTVFWYRQTMMQGLELLAYFRNRAPLDDSGMPKDRFSAEMPDATLATLKIQPSEPRDSAVYFCASGLQQGRSEAFFGQGTRLTVV.

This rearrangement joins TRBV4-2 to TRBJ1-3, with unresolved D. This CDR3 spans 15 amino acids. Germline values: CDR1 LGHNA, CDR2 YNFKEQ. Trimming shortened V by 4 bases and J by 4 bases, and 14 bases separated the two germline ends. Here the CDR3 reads CASSPGSSGGNTIYF. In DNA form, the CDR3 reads TGTGCCAGCAGCCCCGGTTCAAGCGGCGGAAACACCATATATTTT.

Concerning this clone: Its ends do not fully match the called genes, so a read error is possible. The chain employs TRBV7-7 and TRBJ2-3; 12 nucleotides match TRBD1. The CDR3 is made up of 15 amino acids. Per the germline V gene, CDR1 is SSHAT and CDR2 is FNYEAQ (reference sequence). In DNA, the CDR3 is TGTGCTAGCAGCCAAGGGACAGGGGGCTCGGATACGCAGTATTTT. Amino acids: CASSQGTGGSDTQYF.

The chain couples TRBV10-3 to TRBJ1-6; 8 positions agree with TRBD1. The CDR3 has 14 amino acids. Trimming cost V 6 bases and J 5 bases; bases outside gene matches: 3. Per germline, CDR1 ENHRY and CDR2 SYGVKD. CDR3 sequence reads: CAIRMTGDNSPLHF. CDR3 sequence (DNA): TGTGCCATCAGGATGACAGGGGATAATTCACCCCTCCACTTT.

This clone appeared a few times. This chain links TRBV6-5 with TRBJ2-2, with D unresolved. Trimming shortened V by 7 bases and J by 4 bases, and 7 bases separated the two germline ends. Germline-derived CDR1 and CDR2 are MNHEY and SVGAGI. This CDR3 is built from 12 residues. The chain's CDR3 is CASISLTGELFF. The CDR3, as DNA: TGTGCCAGCATTTCCCTCACCGGGGAGCTGTTTTTT.